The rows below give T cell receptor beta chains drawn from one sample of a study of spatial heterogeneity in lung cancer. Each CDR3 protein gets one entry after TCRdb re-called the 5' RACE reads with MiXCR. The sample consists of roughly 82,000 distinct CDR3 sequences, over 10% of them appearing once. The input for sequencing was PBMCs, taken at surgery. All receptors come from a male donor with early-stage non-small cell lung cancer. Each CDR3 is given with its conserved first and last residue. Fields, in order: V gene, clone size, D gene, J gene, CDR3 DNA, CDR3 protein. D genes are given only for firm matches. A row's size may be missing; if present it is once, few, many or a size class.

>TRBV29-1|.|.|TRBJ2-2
TGCAGCGTTGATCCCAGGGAGAACACCGGGGAGCTGTTTTTT
CSVDPRENTGELFF
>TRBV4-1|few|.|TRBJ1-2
TGCGCCAGCAGCCACAGGTCGGTTAACTATGGCTACACCTTC
CASSHRSVNYGYTF
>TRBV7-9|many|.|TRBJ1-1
TGTGCCAGCAGCTTAGCGAAGAGCACTGAAGCTTTCTTT
CASSLAKSTEAFF
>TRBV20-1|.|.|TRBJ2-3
TGCAGTGCTAGATCCCTCCGGGGCAGCTACACAGATACGCAGTATTTT
CSARSLRGSYTDTQYF
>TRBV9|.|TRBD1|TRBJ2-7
TGTGCCAGCAGCGCCGGACAGGGCACTGAAGAGCAGTACTTC
CASSAGQGTEEQYF
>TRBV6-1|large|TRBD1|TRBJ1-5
TGTGCCAGCAGTGGGACAGGGGAGACTCAGCCCCAGCATTTT
CASSGTGETQPQHF
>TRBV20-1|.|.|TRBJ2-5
TGCAGTGCGCTTCTGAGTGGGCAAGAGACCCAGTACTTC
CSALLSGQETQYF
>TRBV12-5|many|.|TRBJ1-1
TGTGCTAGTGGCCTTATGAACACTGAAGCTTTCTTT
CASGLMNTEAFF
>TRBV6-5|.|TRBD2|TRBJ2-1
TGTGCCAGCAGTTACTCGCGCGGGGGGGCACATGAGCAGTTCTTC
CASSYSRGGAHEQFF
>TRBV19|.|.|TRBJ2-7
TGTGCCAGTAGTCCCAAGACAGGTGCCTACGAGCAGTACTTC
CASSPKTGAYEQYF
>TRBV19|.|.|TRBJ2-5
TGTGCCAGTAGTACAGAGACCCAGTACTTC
CASSTETQYF
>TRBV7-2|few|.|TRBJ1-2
TGTGCCAGCAGCTTTGGATCGTATGGCTACACCTTC
CASSFGSYGYTF
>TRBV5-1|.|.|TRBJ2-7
TGCGCCAGCAGCTCGAACAGCTACGAGCAGTACTTC
CASSSNSYEQYF
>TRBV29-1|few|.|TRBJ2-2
TGCAGCGTTGCGTTGACAACGGTAGAATCCGGGGAGCTGTTTTTT
CSVALTTVESGELFF
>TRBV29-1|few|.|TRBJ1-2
TGCAGCGTTGATACTACAGGGAACGGTGGCTACACCTTC
CSVDTTGNGGYTF
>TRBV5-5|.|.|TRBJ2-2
TGTGCCAGCAGCTTGGCCGGCGGGGCGAACACCGGGGAGCTGTTTTTT
CASSLAGGANTGELFF
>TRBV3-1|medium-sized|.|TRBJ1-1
TGTGCCAGCAGCCGTAGGGGGAGTACTGAAGCTTTCTTT
CASSRRGSTEAFF
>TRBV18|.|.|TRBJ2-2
TGTGCCAGCTCACCACCGAAGTCCGGGGAGCTGTTTTTT
CASSPPKSGELFF
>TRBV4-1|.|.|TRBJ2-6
TGCGCCAGCAGCCGGGCGGTGTCTGGGGCCAACGTCCTGACTTTC
CASSRAVSGANVLTF
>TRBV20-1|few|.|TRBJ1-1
TGCAGTGCTCTTCGGTTGAGCACTGAAGCTTTCTTT
CSALRLSTEAFF
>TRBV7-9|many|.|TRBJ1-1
TGTGCCAGCAGTTTGCCCGGTGGGGGCTTGAACACTGAAGCTTTCTTT
CASSLPGGGLNTEAFF
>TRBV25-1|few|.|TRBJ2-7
TGTGCCAGCAGTGAATCGTTAAGTTGGACTGGTCCCTACGAGCAGTACTTC
CASSESLSWTGPYEQYF
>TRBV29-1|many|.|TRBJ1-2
TGCAGCGTTGACCCCGACGGCTATGGCTACACCTTC
CSVDPDGYGYTF
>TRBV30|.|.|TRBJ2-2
TGTGCCTGGAGTGTTGGGGGGACCGGGGAGCTGTTTTTT
CAWSVGGTGELFF
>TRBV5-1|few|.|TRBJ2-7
TGCGCCAGCCAGCTACAGGCGAGCTCCTACGAGCAGTACTTC
CASQLQASSYEQYF
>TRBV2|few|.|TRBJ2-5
TGTGCCAGCAGTGACCGCTTTAAGGGCCAAGAGACCCAGTACTTC
CASSDRFKGQETQYF
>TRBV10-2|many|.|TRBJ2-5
TGCGCCAGCAGTGACGGTGAGACCCAGTACTTC
CASSDGETQYF
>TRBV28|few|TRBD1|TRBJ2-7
TGTGCCAGTTTAGGGACAGGGCGGAACTACGAGCAGTACTTC
CASLGTGRNYEQYF
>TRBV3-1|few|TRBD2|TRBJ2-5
TGTGCCAGCAGCCAAGAAAGGGCGGGAGGGCCTTCCGAGACCCAGTACTTC
CASSQERAGGPSETQYF
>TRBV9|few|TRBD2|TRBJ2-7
TGTGCCAGCAGCCCCTTTAGGGGTAGCGGGGGTTACGTACCGGAGCAGTACTTC
CASSPFRGSGGYVPEQYF
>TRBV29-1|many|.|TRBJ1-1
TGCAGCGCTGGACAACCTGGGACTGAAGCTTTCTTT
CSAGQPGTEAFF
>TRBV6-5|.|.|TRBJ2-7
TGTGCCAGCAGTTACGGGGGAGCCTCCTACGAGCAGTACTTC
CASSYGGASYEQYF
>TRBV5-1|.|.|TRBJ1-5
TGCGCCAGCAGCTTGGATGGGCGGAATCAGCCCCAGCATTTT
CASSLDGRNQPQHF
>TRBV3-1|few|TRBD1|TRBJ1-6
TGTGCCAGCAGCTCGGGACAGAATTCACCCCTCCACTTT
CASSSGQNSPLHF
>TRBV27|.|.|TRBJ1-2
TGTGCCAGCAGTTTATCATTAACCGGGCTAGGACCCAACATCTATGGCTACACCTTC
CASSLSLTGLGPNIYGYTF
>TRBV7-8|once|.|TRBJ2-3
TGTGCCAGCAGAAATGAAGATACGCAGTATTTT
CASRNEDTQYF
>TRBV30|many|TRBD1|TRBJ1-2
TGTGCCTGGGTCAGGGGGAACTATGGCTACACCTTC
CAWVRGNYGYTF
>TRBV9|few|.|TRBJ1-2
TGTGCCAGCAGCCCTAGCCCGGACAGATTATATGGCTACACCTTC
CASSPSPDRLYGYTF
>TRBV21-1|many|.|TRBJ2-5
TGTGCCAGCAGCCCCCCGGGCTCAGAGGAGACCCAGTACTTC
CASSPPGSEETQYF
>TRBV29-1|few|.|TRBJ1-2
TGCAGCGTTGCCGAAACTAACTATGGCTACACCTTC
CSVAETNYGYTF
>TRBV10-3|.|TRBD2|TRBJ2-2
TGTGCCATCATGGGGGTAGCGGGAGGACTCCCGAACACCGGGGAGCTGTTTTTT
CAIMGVAGGLPNTGELFF
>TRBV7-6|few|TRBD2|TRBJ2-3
TGTGCCAGCAGCTTAGTGAGCGGGGGGAGCACAGATACGCAGTATTTT
CASSLVSGGSTDTQYF
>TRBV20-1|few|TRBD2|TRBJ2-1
TGCAGTGCTAGGGTAGCGGGTCCATACAATGAGCAGTTCTTC
CSARVAGPYNEQFF
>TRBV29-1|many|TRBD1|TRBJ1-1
TGCAGCGTAGTGACAGGGGGAAACACTGAAGCTTTCTTT
CSVVTGGNTEAFF
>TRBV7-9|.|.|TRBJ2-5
TGTGCCAGCAGCTTCCCAACGGGGGAGACCCAGTACTTC
CASSFPTGETQYF
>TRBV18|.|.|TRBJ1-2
TGTGCCAGCTCACCCGGAGGGGGAGGCTACACCTTC
CASSPGGGGYTF
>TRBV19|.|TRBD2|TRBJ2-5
TGTGCCAGTACCTTCGGGACTAGCGGGACTGAGACCCAGTACTTC
CASTFGTSGTETQYF
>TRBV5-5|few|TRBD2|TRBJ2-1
TGTGCCAGCAGCTTGGGACTAGCGGGAACACGAAGAGAGCAGTTCTTC
CASSLGLAGTRREQFF
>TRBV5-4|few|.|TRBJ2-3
TGTGCCAGCAGCGCCGGCCGGGGAACAGATACGCAGTATTTT
CASSAGRGTDTQYF
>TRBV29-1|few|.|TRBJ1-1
TGCAGCGGAGACATTGGGACTGAAGCTTTCTTT
CSGDIGTEAFF
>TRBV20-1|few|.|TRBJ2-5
TGCAGTGCCATGATTCAAGAGACCCAGTACTTC
CSAMIQETQYF
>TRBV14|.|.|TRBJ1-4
TGTGCCAGCAGCCAAGATTCAAGGGTCGATGAAAAACTGTTTTTT
CASSQDSRVDEKLFF
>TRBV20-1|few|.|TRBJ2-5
TGCAGTGCTGAGGGGACTTTCCAAGAGACCCAGTACTTC
CSAEGTFQETQYF
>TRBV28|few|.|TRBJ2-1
TGTGCCAGCAGCGAGCCTCAGGGTTACAATGAGCAGTTCTTC
CASSEPQGYNEQFF
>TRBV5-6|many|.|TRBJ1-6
TGTGCCAGCAGCCTCATGACGGGAGCTCAACTTTCACCCCTCCACTTT
CASSLMTGAQLSPLHF
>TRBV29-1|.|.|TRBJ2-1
TGCAGCATCTCAGGGCAGCTCGCCTACAATGAGCAGTTCTTC
CSISGQLAYNEQFF
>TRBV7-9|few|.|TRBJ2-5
TGTGCCACGCAACAGTGGAGTCAAGAGACCCAGTACTTC
CATQQWSQETQYF